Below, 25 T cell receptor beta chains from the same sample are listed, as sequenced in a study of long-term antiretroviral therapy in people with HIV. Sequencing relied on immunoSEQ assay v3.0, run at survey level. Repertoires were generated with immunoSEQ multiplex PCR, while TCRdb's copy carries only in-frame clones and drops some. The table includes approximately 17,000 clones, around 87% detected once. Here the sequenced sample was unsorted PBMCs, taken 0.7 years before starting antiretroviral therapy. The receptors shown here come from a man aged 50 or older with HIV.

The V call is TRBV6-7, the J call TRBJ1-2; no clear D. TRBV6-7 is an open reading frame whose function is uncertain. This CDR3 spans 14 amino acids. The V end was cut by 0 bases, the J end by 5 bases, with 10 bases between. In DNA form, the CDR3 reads TGTGCCAGCAGTTACTCGACGTTGCTTTATGGCTACACCTTC. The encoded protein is CASSYSTLLYGYTF.

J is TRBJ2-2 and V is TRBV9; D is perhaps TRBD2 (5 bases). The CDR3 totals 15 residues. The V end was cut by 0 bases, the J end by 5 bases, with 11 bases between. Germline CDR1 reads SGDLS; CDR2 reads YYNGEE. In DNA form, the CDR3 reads TGTGCCAGCAGCGTAGGTGGAGGTACGACCGGGGAGCTGTTTTTT. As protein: CASSVGGGTTGELFF. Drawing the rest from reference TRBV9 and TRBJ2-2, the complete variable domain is DSGVTQTPKHLITATGQRVTLRCSPRSGDLSVYWYQQSLDQGLQFLIQYYNGEERAKGNILERFSAQQFPDLHSELNLSSLELGDSALYFCASSVGGGTTGELFFGEGSRLTVL.

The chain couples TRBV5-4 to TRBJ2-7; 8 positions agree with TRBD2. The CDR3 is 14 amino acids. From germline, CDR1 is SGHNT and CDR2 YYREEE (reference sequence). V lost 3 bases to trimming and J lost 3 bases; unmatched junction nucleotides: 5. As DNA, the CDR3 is TGTGCCAGCAGCTCCACTAGCGGATTCTACGAGCAGTACTTC. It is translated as CASSSTSGFYEQYF.

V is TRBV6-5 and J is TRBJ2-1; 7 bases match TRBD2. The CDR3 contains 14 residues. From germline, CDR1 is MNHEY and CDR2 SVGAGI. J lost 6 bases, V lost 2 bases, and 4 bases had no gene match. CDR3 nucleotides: TGTGCCAGCAGTTACCCACTAGCGAGCAATGAGCAGTTCTTC. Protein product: CASSYPLASNEQFF.

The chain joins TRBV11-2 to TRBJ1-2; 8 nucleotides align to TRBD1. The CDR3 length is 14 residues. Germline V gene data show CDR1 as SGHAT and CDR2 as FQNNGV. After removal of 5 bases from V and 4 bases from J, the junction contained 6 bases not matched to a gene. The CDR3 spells CASSPQDRVYGYTF. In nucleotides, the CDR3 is TGTGCCAGCAGCCCGCAGGACAGGGTCTATGGCTACACCTTC.

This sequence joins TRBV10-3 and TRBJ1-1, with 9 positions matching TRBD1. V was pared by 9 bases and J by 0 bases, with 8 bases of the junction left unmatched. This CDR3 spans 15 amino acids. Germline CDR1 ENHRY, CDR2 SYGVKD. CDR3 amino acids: CAITEGQGLNTEAFF. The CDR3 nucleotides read TGTGCCATAACGGAGGGACAGGGACTGAACACTGAAGCTTTCTTT.

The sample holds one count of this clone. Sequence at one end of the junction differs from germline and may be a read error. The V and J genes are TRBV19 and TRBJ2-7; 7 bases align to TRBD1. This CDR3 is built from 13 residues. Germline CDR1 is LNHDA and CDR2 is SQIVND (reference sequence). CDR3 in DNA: TGTGCCAGTAGTCGGGACAGAGACTACGCGCAGTACTTC. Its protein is CASSRDRDYAQYF.

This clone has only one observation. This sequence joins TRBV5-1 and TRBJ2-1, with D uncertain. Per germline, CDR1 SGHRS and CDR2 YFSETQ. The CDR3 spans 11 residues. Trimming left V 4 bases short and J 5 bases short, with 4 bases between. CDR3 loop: CASSLDNEQFF. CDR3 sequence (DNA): TGCGCCAGCAGCCTAGACAATGAGCAGTTCTTC.

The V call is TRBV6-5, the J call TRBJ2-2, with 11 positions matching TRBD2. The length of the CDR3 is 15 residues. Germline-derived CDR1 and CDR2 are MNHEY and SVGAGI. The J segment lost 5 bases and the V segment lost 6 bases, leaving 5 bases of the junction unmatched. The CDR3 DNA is TGTGCCAGCAGCCTAGCGGGGGGTGGAACCGGGGAGCTGTTTTTT. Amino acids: CASSLAGGGTGELFF.

CDR3 nucleotides: TGCGCCAGCAGCCAAGAGAGGGGGTCGGCGTACAATGAGCAGTTCTTC. The encoded protein is CASSQERGSAYNEQFF. The chain joins TRBV4-3 to TRBJ2-1, with a weak D call TRBD1 (6 bases). Trimming cost V 0 bases and J 4 bases, with 13 bases left between them. Germline assignment: CDR1 LGHNA and CDR2 YSLEER. The CDR3 spans 16 residues.

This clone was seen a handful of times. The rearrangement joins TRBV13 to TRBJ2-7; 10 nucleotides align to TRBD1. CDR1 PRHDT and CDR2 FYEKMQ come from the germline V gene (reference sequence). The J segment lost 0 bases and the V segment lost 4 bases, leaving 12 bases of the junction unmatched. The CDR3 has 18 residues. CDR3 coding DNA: TGTGCCAGCAGCTCACCGGGACAGGGGCAACAGTACTCCTACGAGCAGTACTTC. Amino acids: CASSSPGQGQQYSYEQYF.

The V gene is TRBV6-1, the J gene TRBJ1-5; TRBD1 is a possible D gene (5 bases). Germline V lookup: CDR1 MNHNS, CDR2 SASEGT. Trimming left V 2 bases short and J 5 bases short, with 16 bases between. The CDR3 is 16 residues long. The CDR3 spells CASSERGGGVDQPQHF. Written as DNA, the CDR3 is TGTGCCAGCAGTGAAAGGGGCGGGGGGGTGGATCAGCCCCAGCATTTT.

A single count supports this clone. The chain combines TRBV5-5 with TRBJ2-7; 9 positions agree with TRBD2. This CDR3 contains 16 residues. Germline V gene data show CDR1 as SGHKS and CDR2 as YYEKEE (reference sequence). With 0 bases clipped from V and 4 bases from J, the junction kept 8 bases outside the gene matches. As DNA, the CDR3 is TGTGCCAGCAGCTTGGTAAATAGCGGGGGAGGGTACGAGCAGTACTTC. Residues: CASSLVNSGGGYEQYF.

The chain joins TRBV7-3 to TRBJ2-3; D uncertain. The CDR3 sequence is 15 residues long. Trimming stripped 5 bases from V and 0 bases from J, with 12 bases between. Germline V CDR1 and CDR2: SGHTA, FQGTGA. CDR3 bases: TGTGCCAGCAGCCCCTCGGGCGTTAGCACAGATACGCAGTATTTT. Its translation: CASSPSGVSTDTQYF.

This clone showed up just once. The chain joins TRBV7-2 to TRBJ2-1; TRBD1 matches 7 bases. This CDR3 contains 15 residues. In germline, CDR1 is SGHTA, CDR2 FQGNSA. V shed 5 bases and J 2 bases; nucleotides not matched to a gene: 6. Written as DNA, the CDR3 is TGTGCCAGCAGCCGACAGGGAAACACCTACAATGAGCAGTTCTTC. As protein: CASSRQGNTYNEQFF.

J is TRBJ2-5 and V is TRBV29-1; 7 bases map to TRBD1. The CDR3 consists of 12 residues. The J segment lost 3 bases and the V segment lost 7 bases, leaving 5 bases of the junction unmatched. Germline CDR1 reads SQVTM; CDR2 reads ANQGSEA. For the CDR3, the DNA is TGCAGCGCAACCGGGACAGAAGAGACCCAGTACTTC. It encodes CSATGTEETQYF.

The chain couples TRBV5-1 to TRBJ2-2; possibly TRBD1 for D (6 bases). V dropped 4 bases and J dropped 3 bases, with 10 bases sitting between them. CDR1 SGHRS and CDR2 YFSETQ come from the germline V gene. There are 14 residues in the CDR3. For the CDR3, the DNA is TGCGCCAGCAGCCAAGGACAGTACACCGGGGAGCTGTTTTTT. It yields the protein CASSQGQYTGELFF.

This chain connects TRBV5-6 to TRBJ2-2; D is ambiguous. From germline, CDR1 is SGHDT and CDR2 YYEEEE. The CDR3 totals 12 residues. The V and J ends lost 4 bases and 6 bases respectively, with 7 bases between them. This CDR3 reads CASSRVAGELFF. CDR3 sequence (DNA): TGTGCCAGCAGCCGGGTCGCCGGGGAGCTGTTTTTT.

The chain's CDR3 is CASSPRGSGQTSPLHF. The CDR3 DNA is TGTGCCAGTAGTCCGAGGGGTTCAGGACAAACTTCACCCCTCCACTTT. The V gene is TRBV19, the J gene TRBJ1-6; D is perhaps TRBD1 (5 bases). Trimming removed 5 bases at V and 9 bases at J, with 20 bases between. The CDR3 sequence is 16 residues long. Germline-derived CDR1 and CDR2 are LNHDA and SQIVND (reference sequence).

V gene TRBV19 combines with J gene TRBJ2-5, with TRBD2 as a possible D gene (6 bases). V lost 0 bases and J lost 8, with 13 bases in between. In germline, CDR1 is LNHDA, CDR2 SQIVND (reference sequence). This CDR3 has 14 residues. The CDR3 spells CASSIDSGVGTQYF. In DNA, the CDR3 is TGTGCCAGTAGTATAGACTCGGGAGTAGGTACCCAGTACTTC.

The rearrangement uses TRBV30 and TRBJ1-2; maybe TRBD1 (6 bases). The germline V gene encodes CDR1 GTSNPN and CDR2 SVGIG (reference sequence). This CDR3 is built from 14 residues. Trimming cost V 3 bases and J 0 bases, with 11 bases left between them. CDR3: CAWSQGPSNYGYTF. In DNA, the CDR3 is TGTGCCTGGAGCCAGGGGCCTTCTAACTATGGCTACACCTTC.

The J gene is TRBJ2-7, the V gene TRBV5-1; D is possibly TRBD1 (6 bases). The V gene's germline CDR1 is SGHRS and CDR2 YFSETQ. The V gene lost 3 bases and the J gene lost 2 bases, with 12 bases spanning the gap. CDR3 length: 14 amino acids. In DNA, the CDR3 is TGCGCCAGCAGCTCCTTGACAGGAGCCTACGAGCAGTACTTC. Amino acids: CASSSLTGAYEQYF.

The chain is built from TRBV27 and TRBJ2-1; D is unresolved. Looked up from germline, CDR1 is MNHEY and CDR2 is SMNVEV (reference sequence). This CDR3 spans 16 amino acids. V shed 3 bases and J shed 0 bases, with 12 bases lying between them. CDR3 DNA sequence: TGTGCCAGCAGTTTTTACCCTCTTGGCTCCTACAATGAGCAGTTCTTC. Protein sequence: CASSFYPLGSYNEQFF.

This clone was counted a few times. As DNA, the CDR3 is TGTGCCAGTGCGACAGGGACCTCCTCCTACGAGCAGTACTTC. Protein sequence: CASATGTSSYEQYF. The chain couples TRBV19 to TRBJ2-7; 7 bases line up with TRBD1. The CDR3 consists of 14 residues. Trimming removed 8 bases from V and 0 bases from J; junction bases left unmatched: 7. The germline V gene encodes CDR1 LNHDA and CDR2 SQIVND (reference sequence).

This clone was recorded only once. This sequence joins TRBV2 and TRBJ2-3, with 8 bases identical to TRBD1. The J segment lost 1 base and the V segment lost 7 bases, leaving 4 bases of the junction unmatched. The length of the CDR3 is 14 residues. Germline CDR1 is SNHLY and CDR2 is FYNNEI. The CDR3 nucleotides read TGTGCCAGCACCCTGGACAGGGGCACAGATACGCAGTATTTT. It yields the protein CASTLDRGTDTQYF.